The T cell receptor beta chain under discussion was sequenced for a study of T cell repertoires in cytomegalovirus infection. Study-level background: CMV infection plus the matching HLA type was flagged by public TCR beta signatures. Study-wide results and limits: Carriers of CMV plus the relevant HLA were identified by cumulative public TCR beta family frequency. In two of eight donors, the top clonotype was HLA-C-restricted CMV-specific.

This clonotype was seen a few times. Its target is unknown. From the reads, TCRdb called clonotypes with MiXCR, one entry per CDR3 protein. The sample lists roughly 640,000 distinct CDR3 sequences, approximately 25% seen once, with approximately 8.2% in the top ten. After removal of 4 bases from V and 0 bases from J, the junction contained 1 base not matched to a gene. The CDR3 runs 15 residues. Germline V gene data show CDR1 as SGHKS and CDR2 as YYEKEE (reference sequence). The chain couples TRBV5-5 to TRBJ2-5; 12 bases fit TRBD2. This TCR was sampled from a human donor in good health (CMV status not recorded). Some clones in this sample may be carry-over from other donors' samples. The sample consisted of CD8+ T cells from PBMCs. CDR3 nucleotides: TGTGCCAGCAGCGCTAGCGGGGGGGACCAAGAGACCCAGTACTTC. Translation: CASSASGGDQETQYF.